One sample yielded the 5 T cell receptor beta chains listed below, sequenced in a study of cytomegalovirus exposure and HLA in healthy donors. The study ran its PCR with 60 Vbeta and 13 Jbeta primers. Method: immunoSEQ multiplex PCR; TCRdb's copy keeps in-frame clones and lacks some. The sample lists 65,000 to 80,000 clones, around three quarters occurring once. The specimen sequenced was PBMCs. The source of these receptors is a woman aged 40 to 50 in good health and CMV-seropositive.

The CDR3, as DNA: TGTGCCAGCAGTTGGGGCCAGTTCACTGAAGCTTTCTTT. This sequence encodes CASSWGQFTEAFF. The genes are TRBV28 and TRBJ1-1; tentative D call: TRBD1 (5 bases). The V gene lost 4 bases and the J gene lost 4 bases, with 10 bases spanning the gap. The CDR3 sequence is 13 residues long. Germline V gene data show CDR1 as MDHEN and CDR2 as SYDVKM.

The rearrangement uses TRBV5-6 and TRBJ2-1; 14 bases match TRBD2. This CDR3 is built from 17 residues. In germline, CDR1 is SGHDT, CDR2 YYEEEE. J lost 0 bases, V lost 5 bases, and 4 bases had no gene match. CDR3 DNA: TGTGCCAGCAGGGGACTAGCGGGAGATTACTCCTACAATGAGCAGTTCTTC. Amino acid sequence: CASRGLAGDYSYNEQFF.

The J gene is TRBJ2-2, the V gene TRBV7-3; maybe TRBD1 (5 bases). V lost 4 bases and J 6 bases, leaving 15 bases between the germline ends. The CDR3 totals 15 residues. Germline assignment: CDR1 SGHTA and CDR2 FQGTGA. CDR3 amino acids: CASSSTAQGSGELFF. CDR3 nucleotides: TGTGCCAGCAGCTCTACGGCCCAGGGCTCCGGGGAGCTGTTTTTT.

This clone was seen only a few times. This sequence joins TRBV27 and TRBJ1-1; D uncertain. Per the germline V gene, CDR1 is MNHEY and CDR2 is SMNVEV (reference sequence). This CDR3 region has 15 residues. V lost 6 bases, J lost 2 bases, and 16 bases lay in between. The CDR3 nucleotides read TGTGCCAGCAGCGTCTTGGACGGGAGCAACACTGAAGCTTTCTTT. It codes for CASSVLDGSNTEAFF.

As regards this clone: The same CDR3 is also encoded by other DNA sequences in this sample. The CDR3 region is CSVGAGSYEQYF. The CDR3 DNA follows: TGCAGCGTTGGGGCAGGGTCCTACGAGCAGTACTTC. This chain connects TRBV29-1 to TRBJ2-7, with a tentative D call TRBD1 (5 bases). V was pared by 4 bases and J by 1 base, with 8 bases between. CDR3 length equals 12 residues. CDR1 and CDR2 from the germline V gene are SQVTM and ANQGSEA.